This note documents a single T cell receptor (beta chain) sequence. This may stem from a read error, because a much larger clone lies one nucleotide away. Since the CDR3 does not end with the conserved phenylalanine or tryptophan, this likely comes from a read error. This sample is drawn from a study of regulatory T cells in long-lasting Graves disease. HTBI primers from iRepertoire and Arm-PCR of CDR3 regions yielded the TCR beta libraries. One entry per CDR3 protein, called by TCRdb with MiXCR from the multiplex PCR reads. The data show approximately 400,000 distinct CDR3 sequences, roughly 20% seen once. Trimming at V came to 6 bases and at J to 5 bases, leaving 10 bases not matched to a gene. Germline V gives CDR1 MNHNS, CDR2 SASEGT. The CDR3 totals 15 residues. Time point meaning: persistent/refractory GD, antithyroid drugs over 5 years with positive TRAb. From RNA extracted from PBMCs, the TCR library was made.

The source of this sequence is a female donor with Graves disease. This chain links TRBV6-1 with TRBJ2-5; TRBD2 agrees at 9 bases. The material was peripheral blood mononuclear cells (PBMCs), obtained when the disease was refractory, from a patient treated with antithyroid drugs. CDR3 loop: CASSLRTSVVETQYL. The CDR3 DNA reads as TGTGCCAGCAGCCTGCGGACTAGCGTCGTGGAGACCCAGTACCTC.